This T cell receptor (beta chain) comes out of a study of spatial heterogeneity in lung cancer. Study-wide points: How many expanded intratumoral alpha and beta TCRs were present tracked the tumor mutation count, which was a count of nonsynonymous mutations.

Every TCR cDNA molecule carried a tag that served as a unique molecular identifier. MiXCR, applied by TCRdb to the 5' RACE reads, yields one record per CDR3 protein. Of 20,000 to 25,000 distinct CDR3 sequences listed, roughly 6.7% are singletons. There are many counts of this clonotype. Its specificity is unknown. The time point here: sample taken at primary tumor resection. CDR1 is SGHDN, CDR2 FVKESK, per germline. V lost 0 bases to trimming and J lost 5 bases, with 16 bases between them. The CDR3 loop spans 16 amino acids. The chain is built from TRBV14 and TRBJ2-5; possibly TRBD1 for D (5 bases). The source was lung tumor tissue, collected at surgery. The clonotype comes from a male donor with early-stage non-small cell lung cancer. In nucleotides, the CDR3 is TGTGCCAGCAGCCAAGAACCCGACAGATTATTGGAGACCCAGTACTTC. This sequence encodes CASSQEPDRLLETQYF.